This entry lists 22 T cell receptor beta chains sequenced from one sample in a study of cytomegalovirus exposure and HLA in healthy donors. The PCR ran on 60 Vbeta and 13 Jbeta primers. Using immunoSEQ multiplex PCR, the repertoire was profiled, and TCRdb retains in-frame clones only, with some absent. Of around 130,000 clones listed, just under 75% are singletons. Sequencing was carried out using PBMCs. All receptors come from a man aged 35 to 55 in good health and CMV-seropositive.

The rearrangement joins TRBV5-1 to TRBJ2-5, with TRBD1 matching over 9 bases. The CDR3 extends over 15 amino acids. With 4 bases clipped from V and 5 bases from J, the junction kept 9 bases outside the gene matches. Germline CDR1 reads SGHRS; CDR2 reads YFSETQ. In DNA, the CDR3 is TGCGCCAGCAGCCCGCCCGGGACAGGGTGGGAGACCCAGTACTTC. Translated, it gives CASSPPGTGWETQYF.

Points on this clone: The sample carries other DNA sequences with the same CDR3. The J gene is TRBJ2-7, the V gene TRBV4-1, with TRBD1 identical over 7 bases. The germline V gene has CDR1 MGHRA and CDR2 YSYEKL. CDR3 length: 16 residues. The V segment lost 5 bases and the J segment 7 bases; nucleotides outside the gene matches: 17. The CDR3 region is CASSARDSSGYGEQYF. CDR3 nucleotides: TGCGCCAGCAGCGCCCGGGACAGTTCTGGATATGGGGAGCAGTACTTC.

This clone was observed a handful of times. The genes are TRBV19 and TRBJ2-7; D may be TRBD2 (6 bases). The CDR3 contains 14 residues. The V and J ends lost 7 bases and 5 bases respectively, with 18 bases between them. Germline V gives CDR1 LNHDA, CDR2 SQIVND (reference sequence). The CDR3 loop reads CASTPSGVLHEQYF. Here the CDR3 DNA reads TGTGCCAGTACCCCTTCGGGGGTTCTCCACGAGCAGTACTTC.

This clone appeared a single time. Here the CDR3 DNA reads TGTGCCAGCAACAGGGGCCGTTACCAAGAGACCCAGTACTTC. Protein sequence: CASNRGRYQETQYF. The genes are TRBV2 and TRBJ2-5; 7 bases line up with TRBD1. V dropped 7 bases and J dropped 0; count of bases not matched to a gene: 5. Germline V lookup: CDR1 SNHLY, CDR2 FYNNEI. The length of the CDR3 is 14 residues.

The rearrangement uses TRBV4-1 and TRBJ1-1; D is undetermined. CDR1 is MGHRA, CDR2 YSYEKL, per germline. Trimming left V 3 bases short and J 1 base short, with 15 bases between. The CDR3 spans 16 residues. The CDR3 region is CASSHPSGRGNTEAFF. The DNA for the CDR3 is TGCGCCAGCAGCCACCCCTCAGGTCGGGGGAACACTGAAGCTTTCTTT.

The chain has TRBV6-6 and TRBJ1-6; D may be TRBD1 (6 bases). The CDR3 consists of 15 residues. Trimming removed 6 bases from V and 9 bases from J, with 18 bases in between. In germline, CDR1 is MNHNY, CDR2 SVGAGI (reference sequence). The CDR3 reads CASSQPGDRGSPLHF. In DNA, the CDR3 is TGTGCCAGCAGCCAACCAGGGGACCGGGGTTCACCCCTCCACTTT.

The J gene is TRBJ2-3, the V gene TRBV19; 15 bases match TRBD2. The germline gives CDR1 LNHDA, CDR2 SQIVND (reference sequence). The CDR3 length is 18 residues. V dropped 5 bases and J dropped 0; count of bases not matched to a gene: 6. CDR3 nucleotides: TGTGCCAGTAGTCCGGGACTAGCGGGAGGCACTAGCACAGATACGCAGTATTTT. The encoded protein is CASSPGLAGGTSTDTQYF.

The CDR3 here is CASSSRQGDDTQYF. For the CDR3, the DNA is TGTGCCAGCAGCTCCCGACAGGGTGACGATACGCAGTATTTT. V and J are TRBV11-3 and TRBJ2-3, with 7 positions matching TRBD1. V lost 4 bases to trimming and J lost 6 bases; unmatched junction nucleotides: 7. Germline V gives CDR1 SGHNT, CDR2 YENEEA. The CDR3 covers 14 residues.

This clone was detected once. The chain has TRBV5-6 and TRBJ2-7; 7 bases align to TRBD1. Germline-derived CDR1 and CDR2 are SGHDT and YYEEEE. After removal of 2 bases from V and 4 bases from J, the junction contained 3 bases not matched to a gene. The CDR3 is made up of 13 amino acids. CDR3 loop: CASSLQGQYEQYF. DNA for the CDR3: TGTGCCAGCAGCTTACAGGGGCAATACGAGCAGTACTTC.

The chain couples TRBV5-6 to TRBJ2-5; D is unclear. CDR1 is SGHDT and CDR2 is YYEEEE in the germline V gene. With 5 bases removed from V and 1 base from J, the gap between germline ends came to 15 bases. The CDR3 is 15 amino acids. For the CDR3, the DNA is TGTGCCAGCAGTTCGGCTAGGCAGATCCAAGAGACCCAGTACTTC. It yields the protein CASSSARQIQETQYF.

This sequence joins TRBV6-5 and TRBJ2-3, with 7 bases that match TRBD2. CDR3 size: 14 residues. Unmatched junction bases numbered 5, after V lost 6 bases and J lost 2 bases. Germline V gene data show CDR1 as MNHEY and CDR2 as SVGAGI. The CDR3 loop reads CASSHGLVTDTQYF. The CDR3 DNA follows: TGTGCCAGCAGCCACGGACTAGTCACAGATACGCAGTATTTT.

This clone was recorded once. This sequence joins TRBV18 and TRBJ2-7; TRBD1 agrees at 7 bases. From germline, CDR1 is KGHSH and CDR2 LQKENI. This CDR3 contains 12 residues. The trim removed 3 bases at V and 5 bases at J, leaving 1 base unmatched. CDR3 DNA sequence: TGTGCCAGCTCACCGGGACAGAACGAGCAGTACTTC. This encodes CASSPGQNEQYF.

The chain carries TRBV4-1 and TRBJ1-5, with TRBD1 as a possible D gene (6 bases). Germline lookup yields CDR1 MGHRA and CDR2 YSYEKL. V was trimmed by 5 bases and J by 0 bases, leaving 17 bases between them. The CDR3 covers 17 residues. The CDR3: CASSGEGHRASNQPQHF. CDR3 nucleotide sequence: TGCGCCAGCAGCGGGGAAGGCCACAGGGCTAGCAATCAGCCCCAGCATTTT.

This chain connects TRBV19 to TRBJ2-7, with D tentatively TRBD2 (7 bases). The germline CDR1 and CDR2 sequences are LNHDA and SQIVND (reference sequence). The V gene lost 3 bases and the J gene lost 4 bases, with 16 bases spanning the gap. The CDR3 totals 15 residues. CDR3 in amino acids: CASSIDGGGSYEQYF. CDR3 sequence (DNA): TGTGCCAGTAGTATTGACGGGGGCGGGAGTTACGAGCAGTACTTC.

The gene calls are TRBV28 and TRBJ1-1, with TRBD1 as a possible D gene (5 bases). Trimming pared 6 bases from V and 1 base from J, leaving 9 bases between. The germline V gene encodes CDR1 MDHEN and CDR2 SYDVKM. The CDR3 totals 13 residues. In nucleotides, the CDR3 is TGTGCCAGCAGGCCCCAGGGGAACACTGAAGCTTTCTTT. Amino acid sequence: CASRPQGNTEAFF.

This clone was detected a few times. The rearrangement links TRBV28 to TRBJ2-7; 9 nucleotides match TRBD1. Germline-derived CDR1 and CDR2 are MDHEN and SYDVKM. The CDR3 consists of 16 residues. V shed 8 bases, J shed 2 bases, and the junction held 13 bases outside the gene matches. The CDR3 DNA is TGTGCCAGCCCTCCCCGGACAGGGGTGGGCACCTACGAGCAGTACTTC. It yields the protein CASPPRTGVGTYEQYF.

As DNA, the CDR3 is TGTGCCAGCTCACCTTCGGGGGTCAGTACCTCTGGAAACACCATATATTTT. Translating gives CASSPSGVSTSGNTIYF. V usage is TRBV18 and J usage is TRBJ1-3; possible D gene TRBD1, 5 bases. This CDR3 is 17 amino acids long. With 3 bases removed from V and 0 bases from J, the gap between germline ends came to 15 bases. From germline, CDR1 is KGHSH and CDR2 LQKENI.

V gene TRBV19 combines with J gene TRBJ1-1, with a weak D call TRBD1 (6 bases). The CDR3 contains 16 residues. The germline V gene has CDR1 LNHDA and CDR2 SQIVND (reference sequence). Trimming stripped 2 bases from V and 1 base from J, with 14 bases between. The DNA of the CDR3 is TGTGCCAGTAGTATAATGGCGGGCAGGGGGAACACTGAAGCTTTCTTT. The encoded protein is CASSIMAGRGNTEAFF.

This clone was detected once. The V gene is TRBV27, the J gene TRBJ2-3; 8 nucleotides line up with TRBD2. The length of the CDR3 is 17 residues. Germline CDR1 and CDR2: MNHEY and SMNVEV (reference sequence). After removal of 1 base from V and 4 bases from J, the junction contained 10 bases not matched to a gene. The CDR3 region is CASSLWGGREVADTQYF. The CDR3 DNA reads as TGTGCCAGCAGTTTATGGGGCGGGCGGGAGGTCGCAGATACGCAGTATTTT.

The rearrangement uses TRBV5-8 and TRBJ2-7; possibly TRBD1 for D (5 bases). The CDR3 spans 11 residues. Germline V gene lookup returns CDR1 SGHTS and CDR2 YDEGEE. V lost 4 bases, J lost 3 bases, and 5 bases lay in between. The CDR3 is CASSRGYEQYF. CDR3 nucleotides: TGTGCCAGCAGCAGGGGCTACGAGCAGTACTTC.

The gene calls are TRBV5-1 and TRBJ1-5, with D perhaps TRBD1 (6 bases). The CDR3 consists of 15 residues. Trimming stripped 4 bases from V and 5 bases from J, with 16 bases between. Germline CDR1 reads SGHRS; CDR2 reads YFSETQ. The CDR3 bases are TGCGCCAGCAGCCTGGGGAACAGGGTGGATCAGCCCCAGCATTTT. This gives the protein CASSLGNRVDQPQHF.

In this sample, this clone turned up a few times. This chain links TRBV5-8 with TRBJ1-1; D is ambiguous. CDR1 is SGHTS, CDR2 YDEGEE, per germline. The CDR3 has 16 amino acids. V lost 0 bases to trimming and J lost 1 base, with 13 bases between them. The CDR3 coding sequence is TGTGCCAGCAGCTTGGGGCGGAGTACTAGGAACACTGAAGCTTTCTTT. Its protein product is CASSLGRSTRNTEAFF.